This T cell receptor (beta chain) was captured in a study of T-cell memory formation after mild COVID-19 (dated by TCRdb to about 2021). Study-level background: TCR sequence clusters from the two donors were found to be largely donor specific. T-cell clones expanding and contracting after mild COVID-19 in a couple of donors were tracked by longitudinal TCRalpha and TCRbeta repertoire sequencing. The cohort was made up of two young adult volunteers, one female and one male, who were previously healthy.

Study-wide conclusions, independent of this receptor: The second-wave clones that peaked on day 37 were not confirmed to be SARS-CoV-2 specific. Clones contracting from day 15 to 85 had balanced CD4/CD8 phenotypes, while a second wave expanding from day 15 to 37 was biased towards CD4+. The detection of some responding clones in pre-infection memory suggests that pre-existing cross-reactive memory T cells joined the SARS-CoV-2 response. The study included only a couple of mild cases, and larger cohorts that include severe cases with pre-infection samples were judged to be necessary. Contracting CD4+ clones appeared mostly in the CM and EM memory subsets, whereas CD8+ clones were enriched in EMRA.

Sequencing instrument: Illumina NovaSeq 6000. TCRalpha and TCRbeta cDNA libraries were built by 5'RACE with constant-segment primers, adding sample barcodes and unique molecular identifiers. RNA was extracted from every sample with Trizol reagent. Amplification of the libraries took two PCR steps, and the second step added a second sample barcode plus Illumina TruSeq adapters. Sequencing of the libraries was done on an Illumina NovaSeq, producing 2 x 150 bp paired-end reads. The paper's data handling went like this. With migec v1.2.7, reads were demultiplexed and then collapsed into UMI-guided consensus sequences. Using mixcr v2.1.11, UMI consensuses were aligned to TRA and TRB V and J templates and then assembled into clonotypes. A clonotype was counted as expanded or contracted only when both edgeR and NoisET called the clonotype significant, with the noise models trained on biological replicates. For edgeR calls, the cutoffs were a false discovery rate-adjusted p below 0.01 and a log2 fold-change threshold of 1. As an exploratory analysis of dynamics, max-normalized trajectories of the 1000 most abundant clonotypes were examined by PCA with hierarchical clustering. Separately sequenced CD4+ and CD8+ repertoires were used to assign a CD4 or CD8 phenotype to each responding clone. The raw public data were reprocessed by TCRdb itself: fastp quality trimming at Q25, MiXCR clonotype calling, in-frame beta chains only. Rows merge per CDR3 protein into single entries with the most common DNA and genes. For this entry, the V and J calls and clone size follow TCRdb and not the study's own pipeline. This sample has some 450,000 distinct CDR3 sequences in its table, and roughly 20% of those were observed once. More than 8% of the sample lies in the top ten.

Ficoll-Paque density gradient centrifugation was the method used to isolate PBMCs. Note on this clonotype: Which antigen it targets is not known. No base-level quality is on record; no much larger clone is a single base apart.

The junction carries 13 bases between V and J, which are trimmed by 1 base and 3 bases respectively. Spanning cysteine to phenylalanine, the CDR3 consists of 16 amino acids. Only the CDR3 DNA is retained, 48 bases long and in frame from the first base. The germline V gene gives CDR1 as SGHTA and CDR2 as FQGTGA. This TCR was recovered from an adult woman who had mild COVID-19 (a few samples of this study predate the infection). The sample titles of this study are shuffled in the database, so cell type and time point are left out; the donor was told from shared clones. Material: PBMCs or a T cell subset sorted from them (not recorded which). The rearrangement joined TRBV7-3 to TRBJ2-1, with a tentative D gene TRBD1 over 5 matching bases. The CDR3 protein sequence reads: CASSLRGSPLYNEQFF. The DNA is TGTGCCAGCAGCTTAAGGGGCAGCCCCCTCTACAATGAGCAGTTCTTC.